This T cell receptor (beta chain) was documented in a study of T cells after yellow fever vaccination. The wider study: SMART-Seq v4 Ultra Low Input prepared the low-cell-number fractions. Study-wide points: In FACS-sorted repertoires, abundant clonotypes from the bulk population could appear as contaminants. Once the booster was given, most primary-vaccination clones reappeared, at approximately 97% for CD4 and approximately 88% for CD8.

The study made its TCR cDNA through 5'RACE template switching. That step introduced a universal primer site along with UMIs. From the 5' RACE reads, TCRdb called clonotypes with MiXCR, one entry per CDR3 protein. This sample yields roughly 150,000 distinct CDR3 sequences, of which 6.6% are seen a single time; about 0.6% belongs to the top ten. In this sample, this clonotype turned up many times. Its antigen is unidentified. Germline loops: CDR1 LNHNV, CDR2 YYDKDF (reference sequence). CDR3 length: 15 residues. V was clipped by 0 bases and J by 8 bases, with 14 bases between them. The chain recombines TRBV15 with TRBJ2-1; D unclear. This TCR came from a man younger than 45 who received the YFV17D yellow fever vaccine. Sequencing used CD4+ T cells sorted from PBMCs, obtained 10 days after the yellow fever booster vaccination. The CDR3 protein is CATSRDVRPLDEQFF. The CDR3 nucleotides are TGTGCCACCAGCAGAGATGTCCGGCCCCTGGATGAGCAGTTCTTC.